This T cell receptor (beta chain) was identified during a study of cytomegalovirus exposure and HLA in healthy donors. Regarding the study as a whole: CMV serostatus stood as the only immune exposure information on hand. Clonal expansion, a later analysis showed, was greater in HLA-associated TCR beta chains than in equally common others.

The CDR3 is 14 residues long. V lost 0 bases to trimming and J lost 7 bases, with 9 bases between them. Per germline, CDR1 MGHRA and CDR2 YSYEKL. 13 Jbeta primers and 60 Vbeta primers were used for the PCR. The method was immunoSEQ multiplex PCR; TCRdb's version includes in-frame clones alone and lacks a portion of them. The repertoire includes roughly 120,000 clones, approximately 76% of them detected once, and approximately 7.7% sits in the top ten. Worth noting for this clone: Antigen: not known.

The sequence came from a woman in her 50s in good health and CMV-seropositive. The sample taken for sequencing was PBMCs. The rearrangement links TRBV4-1 to TRBJ2-2; no firm D call. CDR3 sequence reads: CASSQDSRGGELFF. The CDR3 DNA is TGCGCCAGCAGCCAAGATAGCCGAGGCGGGGAGCTGTTTTTT.